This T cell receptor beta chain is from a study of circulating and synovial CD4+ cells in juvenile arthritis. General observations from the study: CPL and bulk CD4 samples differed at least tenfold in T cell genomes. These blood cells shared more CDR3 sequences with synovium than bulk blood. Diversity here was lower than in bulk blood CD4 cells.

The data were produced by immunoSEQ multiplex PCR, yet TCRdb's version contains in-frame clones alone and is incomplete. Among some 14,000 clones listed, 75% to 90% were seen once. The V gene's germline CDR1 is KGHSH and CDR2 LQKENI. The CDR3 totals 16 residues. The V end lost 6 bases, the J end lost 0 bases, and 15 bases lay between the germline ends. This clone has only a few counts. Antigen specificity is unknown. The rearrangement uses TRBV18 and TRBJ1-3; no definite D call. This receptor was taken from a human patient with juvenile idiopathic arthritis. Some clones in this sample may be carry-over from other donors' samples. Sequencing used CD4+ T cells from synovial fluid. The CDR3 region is CASSSDLPLSGNTIYF. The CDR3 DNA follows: TGTGCCAGCTCGTCCGATTTACCACTCTCTGGAAACACCATATATTTT. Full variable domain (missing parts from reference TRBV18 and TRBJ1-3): NAGVMQNPRHLVRRRGQEARLRCSPMKGHSHVYWYRQLPEEGLKFMVYLQKENIIDESGMPKERFSAEFPKEGPSILRIQQVVRGDSAAYFCASSSDLPLSGNTIYFGEGSWLTVV.